The text below deals with one T cell receptor (beta chain). This record comes from a study of blood T cell repertoires in COVID-19. The method was immunoSEQ multiplex PCR; TCRdb's version includes in-frame clones alone and lacks a portion of them. The sample consists of tens of thousands of clones, around 91% of them appearing once. The CDR3 covers 13 residues. Germline CDR1 and CDR2: SGDLS and YYNGEE. The V end lost 3 bases, the J end lost 11 bases, and 12 bases lay between the germline ends. The chain links TRBV9 to TRBJ1-6; D possibly corresponds to TRBD1 (6 bases). Sequencing was performed on peripheral blood. The TCR comes from a man between 60 and 75 years old with active or convalescent COVID-19. CDR3 sequence reads: CASSAGTNPPLHF. The CDR3, as DNA: TGTGCCAGCAGCGCCGGGACAAACCCACCCCTCCACTTT. Complete variable domain (other parts from reference TRBV9 and TRBJ1-6): DSGVTQTPKHLITATGQRVTLRCSPRSGDLSVYWYQQSLDQGLQFLIQYYNGEERAKGNILERFSAQQFPDLHSELNLSSLELGDSALYFCASSAGTNPPLHFGNGTRLTVT.